A single sample is the source of the 21 T cell receptor beta chains below, sequenced in a study of cytomegalovirus exposure and HLA in healthy donors. PCR used 60 Vbeta primers and 13 Jbeta primers. The assay was immunoSEQ multiplex PCR, and TCRdb's table has in-frame clones only and misses some. The sample carries over 150,000 clones, roughly 87% recorded once. Sequencing used PBMCs. Receptor source: a man between 50 and 59 years old in good health and CMV-seronegative.

As to this clone: Other DNA sequences in the sample encode the same CDR3. This chain links TRBV7-9 with TRBJ1-4; 7 nucleotides match TRBD1. CDR1 and CDR2 from the germline V gene are SEHNR and FQNEAQ (reference sequence). CDR3 length equals 14 residues. J was trimmed by 8 bases and V by 1 base; bases with no gene match: 4. The CDR3 nucleotides are TGTGCCAGCAGCTTAGGACAGGGCCGAGAAAAACTGTTTTTT. It yields the protein CASSLGQGREKLFF. The complete variable domain, with remaining parts taken from reference TRBV7-9 and TRBJ1-4, reads DTGVSQNPRHKITKRGQNVTFRCDPISEHNRLYWYRQTLGQGPEFLTYFQNEAQLEKSRLLSDRFSAERPKGSFSTLEIQRTEQGDSAMYLCASSLGQGREKLFFGSGTQLSVL.

The J gene is TRBJ2-2, the V gene TRBV28, with 7 bases lining up with TRBD1. Germline V gene lookup returns CDR1 MDHEN and CDR2 SYDVKM. V shed 1 base, J shed 6 bases, and the junction held 5 bases outside the gene matches. CDR3 length: 15 residues. The CDR3 coding sequence is TGTGCCAGCAGTTTATCAATAGGGGGCCCCGGGGAGCTGTTTTTT. Translation: CASSLSIGGPGELFF.

This clone was observed once. The chain is built from TRBV7-2 and TRBJ2-6; D not resolved. V was pared by 4 bases and J by 0 bases, with 4 bases between. The CDR3 consists of 14 residues. Germline CDR1 and CDR2: SGHTA and FQGNSA. Here the CDR3 DNA reads TGTGCCAGCAGCTCAGACTCTGGGGCCAACGTCCTGACTTTC. This codes for CASSSDSGANVLTF.

The genes are TRBV5-1 and TRBJ2-1, with a weak D call TRBD2 (7 bases). The V gene lost 4 bases and the J gene lost 4 bases, with 12 bases spanning the gap. CDR1 SGHRS and CDR2 YFSETQ come from the germline V gene. This CDR3 contains 14 residues. The chain's CDR3 is CASSRGGGYNEQFF. CDR3 sequence (DNA): TGCGCCAGCAGCAGGGGGGGCGGATACAATGAGCAGTTCTTC. Combining the CDR3 with reference TRBV5-1 and TRBJ2-1 gives the whole variable domain KAGVTQTPRYLIKTRGQQVTLSCSPISGHRSVSWYQQTPGQGLQFLFEYFSETQRNKGNFPGRFSGRQFSNSRSEMNVSTLELGDSALYLCASSRGGGYNEQFFGPGTRLTVL.

The CDR3 is CASSPQRRDAEAFF. DNA for the CDR3: TGTGCCAGCAGCCCACAACGGCGGGACGCTGAAGCTTTCTTT. This chain links TRBV7-9 with TRBJ1-1, with a tentative D call TRBD1 (5 bases). From germline, CDR1 is SEHNR and CDR2 FQNEAQ (reference sequence). This CDR3 region has 14 residues. V was trimmed by 5 bases and J by 6 bases, leaving 16 bases between them.

The chain couples TRBV18 to TRBJ2-5, with D possibly matching TRBD1 (7 bases). The DNA matches TRBJ2-7 better at its end, which makes the J call doubtful. The V gene's germline CDR1 is KGHSH and CDR2 LQKENI. The CDR3 is 13 amino acids. CDR3 bases: TGTGCCAGCTCAGCAGGGGGGCACTACGAGCAGTACTTC. Translating it yields CASSAGGHYEQYF.

The chain links TRBV6-5 to TRBJ1-5; D might be TRBD1 (6 bases). The CDR3 extends over 14 amino acids. V lost 6 bases and J lost 2, with 11 bases in between. Germline V gene data show CDR1 as MNHEY and CDR2 as SVGAGI. The CDR3 DNA is TGTGCCAGCAGGACACAGGGTGGCAATCAGCCCCAGCATTTT. Translating it yields CASRTQGGNQPQHF.

This chain connects TRBV27 to TRBJ2-7, with 9 nucleotides matching TRBD1. Trimming removed 6 bases from V and 5 bases from J; junction bases left unmatched: 5. CDR1 MNHEY and CDR2 SMNVEV come from the germline V gene (reference sequence). The CDR3 is 13 amino acids. DNA of the CDR3: TGTGCCAGCAGGGACACAGGGGGCCACGAGCAGTACTTC. It specifies CASRDTGGHEQYF.

This chain connects TRBV5-1 to TRBJ2-7, with D possibly matching TRBD2 (7 bases). In germline, CDR1 is SGHRS, CDR2 YFSETQ. This CDR3 comprises 16 residues. Trimming took off 0 bases at V and 3 bases at J, with 16 bases between the two ends. The CDR3 is CASSLALRGAGYEQYF. The DNA for the CDR3 is TGCGCCAGCAGCTTGGCCCTTCGGGGGGCAGGCTACGAGCAGTACTTC.

The chain has TRBV6-1 and TRBJ2-5; a weak D match, TRBD1 (6 bases). Trimming cost V 6 bases and J 1 base, with 12 bases left between them. Looked up from germline, CDR1 is MNHNS and CDR2 is SASEGT. The CDR3 consists of 14 residues. CDR3 sequence: CASRMGAGQETQYF. CDR3 DNA sequence: TGTGCCAGCAGAATGGGGGCGGGCCAAGAGACCCAGTACTTC.

The gene calls are TRBV7-9 and TRBJ2-1; 12 nucleotides line up with TRBD2. Germline values: CDR1 SEHNR, CDR2 FQNEAQ (reference sequence). The CDR3 runs 16 residues. The V segment lost 8 bases and the J segment 1 base; nucleotides outside the gene matches: 6. CDR3 loop: CASSPLAGGSYNEQFF. The CDR3 nucleotides are TGTGCCAGCTCCCCTCTAGCGGGAGGGTCCTACAATGAGCAGTTCTTC.

This clone was detected only once. The chain recombines TRBV9 with TRBJ2-1, with a tentative D call TRBD1 (7 bases). Trimming took 0 bases from V and 7 from J, leaving 17 bases between them. Germline CDR1 SGDLS, CDR2 YYNGEE. The CDR3 runs to 16 residues. The CDR3, as DNA: TGTGCCAGCAGCGTAGGTCAGGGGGAGGATAGGAATGAGCAGTTCTTC. Its translation is CASSVGQGEDRNEQFF. Based on the CDR3 plus reference TRBV9 and TRBJ2-1, the full variable domain is DSGVTQTPKHLITATGQRVTLRCSPRSGDLSVYWYQQSLDQGLQFLIQYYNGEERAKGNILERFSAQQFPDLHSELNLSSLELGDSALYFCASSVGQGEDRNEQFFGPGTRLTVL.

This chain uses TRBV19 with TRBJ2-7; 8 bases are a match to TRBD2. Germline V gene sequence: CDR1 LNHDA, CDR2 SQIVND (reference sequence). V was pared by 3 bases and J by 7 bases, with 11 bases of the junction left unmatched. The CDR3 is 15 amino acids. The CDR3 loop reads CASSIRRGVQEEQYF. Here the CDR3 DNA reads TGTGCCAGTAGTATTCGGCGGGGGGTCCAAGAAGAGCAGTACTTC.

The chain couples TRBV11-1 to TRBJ2-7, with TRBD1 matching over 9 bases. V dropped 8 bases and J dropped 5; count of bases not matched to a gene: 4. CDR3 length: 12 amino acids. CDR1 SGHAT and CDR2 FQDESV come from the germline V gene (reference sequence). CDR3 nucleotides: TGTGCCAGCGGGGACAGGGTTCACGAGCAGTACTTC. This translates into CASGDRVHEQYF.

The V call is TRBV5-5, the J call TRBJ1-4; weak D call: TRBD1 (5 bases). CDR3 length: 15 amino acids. V lost 4 bases, J lost 8 bases, and 18 bases lay in between. Germline V gene data show CDR1 as SGHKS and CDR2 as YYEKEE (reference sequence). The CDR3 DNA is TGTGCCAGCAGCCAAACAGGCCCTCTGGGCGAAAAACTGTTTTTT. It is translated as CASSQTGPLGEKLFF.

The genes are TRBV27 and TRBJ1-4; D is perhaps TRBD1 (6 bases). The CDR3 covers 16 residues. The V and J ends lost 3 bases and 0 bases respectively, with 11 bases between them. Germline CDR1 and CDR2: MNHEY and SMNVEV (reference sequence). CDR3 loop: CASSFTYRATNEKLFF. The CDR3 DNA is TGTGCCAGCAGTTTCACCTACAGGGCAACTAATGAAAAACTGTTTTTT.

This rearrangement joins TRBV2 to TRBJ2-7; possibly TRBD1 for D (6 bases). The CDR3 is 13 residues long. CDR1 and CDR2 from the germline V gene are SNHLY and FYNNEI. V shed 6 bases and J shed 3 bases, with 12 bases lying between them. DNA of the CDR3: TGTGCCAGCAGGGGCGGACAGCACTACGAGCAGTACTTC. This sequence encodes CASRGGQHYEQYF. The whole variable domain, filled in from reference TRBV2 and TRBJ2-7, reads EPEVTQTPSHQVTQMGQEVILRCVPISNHLYFYWYRQILGQKVEFLVSFYNNEISEKSEIFDDQFSVERPDGSNFTLKIRSTKLEDSAMYFCASRGGQHYEQYFGPGTRLTVT.

The gene calls are TRBV6-5 and TRBJ1-2; D gene ambiguous. The CDR3 is 14 residues long. Germline CDR1 and CDR2: MNHEY and SVGAGI. V lost 5 bases, J lost 7 bases, and 17 bases lay in between. The CDR3, as DNA: TGTGCCAGCAGTGGAGAGGTTCTATCGGGTGGCTACACCTTC. It codes for CASSGEVLSGGYTF.

The gene calls are TRBV7-6 and TRBJ2-3, with D possibly TRBD2 on 6 matching bases. The CDR3 runs to 15 residues. Germline values: CDR1 SGHVS, CDR2 FNYEAQ. Trimming pared 3 bases from V and 4 bases from J, leaving 14 bases between. The CDR3 protein is CASSFPGLVADTQYF. CDR3 nucleotide sequence: TGTGCCAGCAGCTTTCCGGGACTTGTCGCAGATACGCAGTATTTT.

This clone was counted a few times. This rearrangement joins TRBV5-6 to TRBJ1-2; a possible D gene is TRBD1 (6 bases). Per the germline V gene, CDR1 is SGHDT and CDR2 is YYEEEE. Between the trimmed V and J ends, which lost 4 bases and 3 bases, there was a span of 16 bases. The CDR3 consists of 15 residues. CDR3 coding DNA: TGTGCCAGCAGCCCCGGGACAAGTCGATACTATGGCTACACCTTC. Translated, it gives CASSPGTSRYYGYTF.

V and J are TRBV28 and TRBJ1-1; 7 bases line up with TRBD1. The V gene's germline CDR1 is MDHEN and CDR2 SYDVKM. The CDR3 runs 13 residues. Losses at the gene ends were 4 bases for V and 4 bases for J; bases not matched to a gene: 3. The CDR3 nucleotides read TGTGCCAGCAGTTACCCAGGGGGCACTGAAGCTTTCTTT. Its protein product is CASSYPGGTEAFF.